A selection of T cell receptor beta chains follows, all from one sample in a study of T cells in Graves' hyperthyroidism and ophthalmopathy. A single record per CDR3 protein comes from TCRdb applying MiXCR to the multiplex PCR reads. The sample has about 400,000 distinct CDR3 sequences, over 12% seen once. Input material: blood. The receptors originated from a man aged 45-65 years with Graves' ophthalmopathy. Each CDR3 is given with its conserved first and last residue.

J gene: TRBJ2-3; V gene: TRBV2; CDR3 protein: CATQTPGITDTQYF
J gene: TRBJ2-7; V gene: TRBV29-1; CDR3 protein: CSVDVAYEQYF
J gene: TRBJ1-1; V gene: TRBV12-3/TRBV12-4; CDR3 protein: CASSLGDRAVFF
J gene: TRBJ1-6; V gene: TRBV20-1; CDR3 protein: CSARGGTGDNSPLHF
J gene: TRBJ2-7; V gene: TRBV3-1; CDR3 protein: CASSPRGTDYEQYF
J gene: TRBJ2-7; V gene: TRBV2; CDR3 protein: CASSEGPPGGYEQYF
J gene: TRBJ2-7; V gene: TRBV20-1; CDR3 protein: CSAVGPGGRGEQYF
J gene: TRBJ1-1; V gene: TRBV11-2; CDR3 protein: CASSLGTQGTEAFF
J gene: TRBJ2-7; V gene: TRBV7-4; CDR3 protein: CASSAKGYEQYF
J gene: TRBJ1-2; V gene: TRBV7-8; CDR3 protein: CASSSRTGGADYGYTF
J gene: TRBJ2-1; V gene: TRBV30; CDR3 protein: CACDFPAGGPYEQFF
J gene: TRBJ1-3; V gene: TRBV7-2; CDR3 protein: CASSRDRSSGNTIYF
J gene: TRBJ2-7; V gene: TRBV5-1; CDR3 protein: CASSPVVPYEQYF
J gene: TRBJ2-7; V gene: TRBV15; CDR3 protein: CATSRDPPGTSGRAYEQYF
J gene: TRBJ2-5; V gene: TRBV27; CDR3 protein: CASSNTIETQYF
J gene: TRBJ1-6; V gene: TRBV4-1; CDR3 protein: CASSQDLKGVNSPLHF
J gene: TRBJ1-3; V gene: TRBV2; CDR3 protein: CASSEGLTSGNTIYF
J gene: TRBJ2-2; V gene: TRBV5-6; CDR3 protein: CASSSTVKIGTGELFF
J gene: TRBJ1-5; V gene: TRBV7-9; CDR3 protein: CASSLVAGTDQPQHF
J gene: TRBJ2-7; V gene: TRBV30; CDR3 protein: CAWSSNGAGSYEQYF
J gene: TRBJ2-3; V gene: TRBV12-3/TRBV12-4; CDR3 protein: CASNIGRTDTQYF
J gene: TRBJ2-2; V gene: TRBV19; CDR3 protein: CASSTRLASNTGELFF
J gene: TRBJ2-3; V gene: TRBV30; CDR3 protein: CAGGLPSTDTQYF
J gene: TRBJ1-2; V gene: TRBV6-5; CDR3 protein: CASSYRQDKTYGYTF
J gene: TRBJ2-3; V gene: TRBV29-1; CDR3 protein: CSVTTSGRSTDTQYF
J gene: TRBJ1-1; V gene: TRBV19; CDR3 protein: CASSVGIVNTEAFF
J gene: TRBJ2-1; V gene: TRBV24-1; CDR3 protein: CATSAPGTNNEQFF
J gene: TRBJ2-1; V gene: TRBV12-3/TRBV12-4; CDR3 protein: CASSWDWDEQFF
J gene: TRBJ2-3; V gene: TRBV20-1; CDR3 protein: CSAAGLAGGDTDTQYF
J gene: TRBJ1-2; V gene: TRBV30; CDR3 protein: CAWSLRQGGGYTF
J gene: TRBJ2-3; V gene: TRBV6-1; CDR3 protein: CASSNFLTGGTDTQYF
J gene: TRBJ2-7; V gene: TRBV2; CDR3 protein: CASSEAAIRYEQYF
J gene: TRBJ2-3; V gene: TRBV10-1; CDR3 protein: CASSEPPGQTLAGGPDTQYF
J gene: TRBJ2-3; V gene: TRBV12-3/TRBV12-4; CDR3 protein: CASIVSGSRTDTQYF
J gene: TRBJ2-7; V gene: TRBV13; CDR3 protein: CASSFSTGAPREQYF
J gene: TRBJ1-1; V gene: TRBV12-3/TRBV12-4; CDR3 protein: CASSSTSIRVRNTEAFF
J gene: TRBJ2-1; V gene: TRBV9; CDR3 protein: CASSVVTGGTGDEQFF
J gene: TRBJ2-1; V gene: TRBV30; CDR3 protein: CAWSVGVYEQFF
J gene: TRBJ2-7; V gene: TRBV28; CDR3 protein: CASSRTGGAWEQYF
J gene: TRBJ2-4; V gene: TRBV12-3/TRBV12-4; CDR3 protein: CARHRDEGAKNIQYF
J gene: TRBJ2-3; V gene: TRBV29-1; CDR3 protein: CSVELREFADTQYF
J gene: TRBJ2-7; V gene: TRBV20-1; CDR3 protein: CSARGLGDYEQYF
J gene: TRBJ2-1; V gene: TRBV19; CDR3 protein: CASSILGGGRASNEQFF
J gene: TRBJ2-1; V gene: TRBV30; CDR3 protein: CAWSGASGRPLSSYNEQFF
J gene: TRBJ2-7; V gene: TRBV28; CDR3 protein: CASSSFADLGEQYF
J gene: TRBJ1-1; V gene: TRBV12-3/TRBV12-4; CDR3 protein: CASSSTGGSTEAFF
J gene: TRBJ2-2; V gene: TRBV29-1; CDR3 protein: CSVEAGQPFPGELFF
J gene: TRBJ2-2; V gene: TRBV28; CDR3 protein: CAGGLGGGELFF
J gene: TRBJ1-1; V gene: TRBV10-3; CDR3 protein: CAIRGQGLNTEAFF
J gene: TRBJ1-1; V gene: TRBV30; CDR3 protein: CAWSVLKTEAFF
J gene: TRBJ2-3; V gene: TRBV29-1; CDR3 protein: CSVEPTSGTQYF
J gene: TRBJ2-5; V gene: TRBV11-2; CDR3 protein: CASSLADFPRQYF
J gene: TRBJ2-1; V gene: TRBV20-1; CDR3 protein: CSARSGGTGVGEQFF
J gene: TRBJ1-1; V gene: TRBV6-2/TRBV6-3; CDR3 protein: CASSYDSNTEAFF
J gene: TRBJ1-2; V gene: TRBV30; CDR3 protein: CAWSVPGLDYTF
J gene: TRBJ2-1; V gene: TRBV30; CDR3 protein: CACAGTGHYNEQFF
J gene: TRBJ2-3; V gene: TRBV5-1; CDR3 protein: CASSLVPSGREVADTQYF
J gene: TRBJ2-1; V gene: TRBV5-1; CDR3 protein: CASSLASGSVKNEQFF
J gene: TRBJ2-2; V gene: TRBV9; CDR3 protein: CASSGTGGIGELFF
J gene: TRBJ2-7; V gene: TRBV3-1; CDR3 protein: CASSQAGVYEQYF